This T cell receptor beta chain was captured by sequencing in a study of blood T cell repertoires in COVID-19. Study in general: Material from acute and convalescent COVID-19 was sourced from the United States, Italy and Spain.

The CDR3 spans 14 residues. CDR1 and CDR2 from the germline V gene are SGHDT and YYEEEE. Deletions cut 4 bases from V and 0 bases from J, with 10 bases between. Libraries were prepared by immunoSEQ multiplex PCR; TCRdb keeps only in-frame clonotypes and omits some of them. This table holds 450,000 to 500,000 clones, around 85% found once. Sequencing was done on a sample of peripheral blood. The TCR was taken from a human donor in a cohort sampled during active COVID-19. The chain carries TRBV5-6 and TRBJ1-1; no clear D. The CDR3 sequence is CASSPGRLNTEAFF. The CDR3 nucleotides read TGTGCCAGCAGCCCCGGCAGGTTGAACACTGAAGCTTTCTTT.